This T cell receptor beta chain was sequenced during a study of shared clonotypes between healthy human individuals. Turning to the study itself: Per donor, CD8 memory used one plate, CD8 naive used two, CD4 memory used three and CD4 naive used three. Findings and limits, study-wide: Researchers found naive subsets generally carried larger estimated richness than memory subsets.

About this clone itself: The target antigen is unknown.

The protocol was immunoSEQ multiplex PCR, while the TCRdb copy is restricted to in-frame clones and leaves out a portion. Here the sample spans some 120,000 clones, around 65% being singletons. The CDR3 runs to 18 residues. V shed 8 bases, J shed 3 bases, and the junction held 12 bases outside the gene matches. Germline loops: CDR1 MGHDK, CDR2 SYGVNS. The material sequenced was memory CD8+ T cells sorted from blood. Subset defined: CD45RO+ cells pooled with CCR7-negative TemRA cells. The origin of this receptor is a woman aged 25 to 39 in good health. This chain connects TRBV25-1 to TRBJ2-2, with TRBD2 matching 13 bases. CDR3 region: CASGPVLTSGRYTGELFF. The CDR3, as DNA: TGTGCCAGCGGCCCAGTCCTGACTAGCGGGAGGTACACCGGGGAGCTGTTTTTT.